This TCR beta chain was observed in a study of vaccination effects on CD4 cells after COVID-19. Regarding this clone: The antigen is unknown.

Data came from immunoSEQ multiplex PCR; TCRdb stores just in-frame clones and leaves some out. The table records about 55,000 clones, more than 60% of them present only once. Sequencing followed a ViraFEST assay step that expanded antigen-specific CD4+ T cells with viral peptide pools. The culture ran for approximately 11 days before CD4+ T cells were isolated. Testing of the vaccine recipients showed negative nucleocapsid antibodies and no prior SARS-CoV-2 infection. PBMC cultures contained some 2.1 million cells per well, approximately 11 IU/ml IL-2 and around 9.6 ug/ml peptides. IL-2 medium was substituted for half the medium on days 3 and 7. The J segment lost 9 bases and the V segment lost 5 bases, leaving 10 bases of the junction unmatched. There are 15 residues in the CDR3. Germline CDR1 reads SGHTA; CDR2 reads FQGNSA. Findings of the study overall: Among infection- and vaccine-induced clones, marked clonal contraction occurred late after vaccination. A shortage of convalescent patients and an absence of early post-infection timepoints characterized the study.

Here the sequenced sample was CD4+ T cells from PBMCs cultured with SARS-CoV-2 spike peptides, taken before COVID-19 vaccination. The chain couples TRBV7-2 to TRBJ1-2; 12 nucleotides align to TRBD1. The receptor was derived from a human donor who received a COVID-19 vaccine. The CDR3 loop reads CASSITGQGAQSYTF. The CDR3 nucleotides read TGTGCCAGCAGCATAACGGGACAGGGGGCGCAGAGCTACACCTTC.